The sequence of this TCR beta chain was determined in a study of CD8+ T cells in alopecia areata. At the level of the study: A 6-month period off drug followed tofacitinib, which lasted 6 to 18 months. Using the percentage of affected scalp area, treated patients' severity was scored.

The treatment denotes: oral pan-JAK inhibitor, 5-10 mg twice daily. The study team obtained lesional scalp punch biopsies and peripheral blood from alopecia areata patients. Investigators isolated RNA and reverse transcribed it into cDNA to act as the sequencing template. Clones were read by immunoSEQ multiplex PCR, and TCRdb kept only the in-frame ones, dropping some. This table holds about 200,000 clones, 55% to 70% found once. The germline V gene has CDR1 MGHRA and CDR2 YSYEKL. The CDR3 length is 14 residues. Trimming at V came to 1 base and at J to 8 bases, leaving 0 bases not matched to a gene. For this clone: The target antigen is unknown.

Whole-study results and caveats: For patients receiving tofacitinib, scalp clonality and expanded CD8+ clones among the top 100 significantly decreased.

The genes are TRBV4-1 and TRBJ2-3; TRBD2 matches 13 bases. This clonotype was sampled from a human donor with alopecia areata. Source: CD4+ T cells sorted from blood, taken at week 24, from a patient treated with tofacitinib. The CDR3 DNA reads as TGCGCCAGCAGCCAAGGACTAGCGGGAGGTACGCAGTATTTT. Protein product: CASSQGLAGGTQYF.